A selection of T cell receptor beta chains follows, all from one sample in a study of blood T cell repertoires in COVID-19. The repertoire was sequenced with immunoSEQ multiplex PCR; TCRdb's copy has only in-frame clones and lacks some. The sample records some 28,000 clones, approximately 85% being singletons. Sequenced material: peripheral blood. These receptors originate from a human donor in a cohort sampled during active COVID-19. Each CDR3 is given with its conserved first and last residue. D genes are given only for firm matches. Clone size is stated in some rows and not others, as once, few, many or a class when expanded.

TRBJ2-7,TRBV30,TRBD1,NA,CAWSWGQAYEQYF,TGTGCCTGGAGTTGGGGACAGGCCTACGAGCAGTACTTC
TRBJ2-3,TRBV19,TRBD1,NA,CASSIEPTGGRGFGTQYF,TGTGCCAGTAGTATAGAGCCGACAGGGGGAAGGGGCTTCGGTACGCAGTATTTT
TRBJ2-1,TRBV7-3,NA,NA,CASSLTRKGYYNEQFF,TGTGCCAGCAGCTTAACGAGAAAGGGGTACTACAATGAGCAGTTCTTC
TRBJ2-5,TRBV6-2/TRBV6-3,TRBD2,NA,CASSYLAENQETQYF,TGTGCCAGCAGTTACCTAGCGGAGAACCAAGAGACCCAGTACTTC
TRBJ1-4,TRBV11-2,NA,NA,CASSLISNEKLFF,TGTGCCAGCAGCTTAATTAGTAATGAAAAACTGTTTTTT
TRBJ1-2,TRBV14,NA,NA,CASSRTNYGYTF,TGTGCCAGCAGCCGAACCAACTACGGCTACACCTTC
TRBJ2-7,TRBV2,TRBD1,NA,CASRYDRGRTYEQYF,TGTGCCAGCAGATACGACAGGGGCCGAACCTACGAGCAGTACTTC
TRBJ2-7,TRBV27,NA,medium-sized,CASSTLRGVPDEQYF,TGTGCCAGCAGTACCCTCAGGGGGGTGCCCGACGAGCAGTACTTC
TRBJ2-3,TRBV19,NA,NA,CASSSSPSTDTQYF,TGTGCCAGTAGTTCTAGCCCTAGCACAGATACGCAGTATTTT
TRBJ2-2,TRBV6-2/TRBV6-3,NA,once,CASSRLGGANTGELFF,TGTGCCAGCAGTCGTCTCGGGGGTGCGAACACCGGGGAGCTGTTTTTT
TRBJ1-2,TRBV4-2,TRBD1,NA,CASSQDGITGGATFHYGYTF,TGTGCCAGCAGCCAAGATGGGATTACAGGGGGCGCTACCTTCCACTATGGCTACACCTTC
TRBJ2-1,TRBV4-3,NA,NA,CASSQKEDGGPNEQFF,TGCGCCAGCAGCCAAAAAGAGGACGGGGGGCCGAATGAGCAGTTCTTC
TRBJ2-1,TRBV7-9,TRBD2,NA,CASSAPAGGRHNEQFF,TGTGCCAGCAGCGCTCCCGCGGGGGGCCGACACAATGAGCAGTTCTTC
TRBJ1-5,TRBV28,NA,NA,CASSLMSNQPQHF,TGTGCCAGCAGTCTAATGAGCAATCAGCCCCAGCATTTT
TRBJ2-1,TRBV13,TRBD2,NA,CASSRKGLAGGRLVNEQFF,TGTGCCAGCAGCCGCAAGGGACTAGCGGGGGGGCGGTTGGTTAATGAGCAGTTCTTC
TRBJ2-1,TRBV27,TRBD2,NA,CASSLLVSASGGSQVF,TGTGCCAGCAGTTTATTAGTATCGGCTAGCGGGGGCTCCCAGGTCTTC
TRBJ2-3,TRBV6-5,NA,NA,CASSSWGEATDTQYF,TGTGCCAGCAGTTCCTGGGGGGAGGCGACAGATACGCAGTATTTT
TRBJ2-5,TRBV27,TRBD1,NA,CASREGGRETQYF,TGTGCCAGCAGAGAAGGGGGCAGGGAGACCCAGTACTTC
TRBJ2-1,TRBV19,TRBD2,NA,CASSMSGGAYNEQFF,TGTGCCAGTAGTATGTCGGGGGGGGCCTACAATGAGCAGTTCTTC
TRBJ2-3,TRBV9,TRBD2,NA,CASSVATASGGVTQYF,TGTGCCAGCAGCGTAGCAACGGCTAGCGGGGGGGTAACGCAGTATTTT
TRBJ1-1,TRBV11-2,NA,once,CASSLRDNEAFF,TGTGCCAGCAGCTTACGAGACAATGAAGCTTTCTTT
TRBJ2-1,TRBV11-2,NA,NA,CASSFSGAYNNEQFF,TGTGCCAGCAGCTTTTCTGGGGCCTACAACAATGAGCAGTTCTTC
TRBJ2-1,TRBV28,NA,NA,CASSWKGVKQFF,TGTGCCAGCAGCTGGAAGGGGGTTAAGCAGTTCTTC
TRBJ2-3,TRBV27,TRBD1,NA,CASSSPGQGSLYTQYF,TGTGCCAGCAGTAGCCCGGGACAGGGCTCTCTATATACGCAGTATTTT
TRBJ1-2,TRBV3-1/TRBV3-2,NA,NA,CASSRQINYGYTF,TGTGCCAGCAGCCGGCAAATTAACTATGGCTACACCTTC
TRBJ2-3,TRBV7-2,TRBD2,NA,CASSTRSSGVDTQYF,TGTGCCAGCAGCACCCGTTCTAGCGGGGTGGATACGCAGTATTTT
TRBJ1-2,TRBV6-6,NA,NA,CASNPVELAYGYTF,TGTGCCAGCAACCCGGTAGAACTAGCCTATGGCTACACCTTC
TRBJ2-1,TRBV7-8,TRBD2,NA,CASSSTSGGYNEQFF,TGTGCCAGCAGCTCGACTAGCGGGGGGTACAATGAGCAGTTCTTC
TRBJ1-6,TRBV4-1,TRBD1,once,CASSHSGQEYSPLHF,TGCGCCAGCAGCCATTCGGGACAGGAATACTCACCCCTCCACTTT
TRBJ2-1,TRBV11-2,TRBD2,NA,CASSLDLRGGRNEQFF,TGTGCCAGCAGCTTAGATTTACGGGGGGGCCGGAATGAGCAGTTCTTC
TRBJ1-5,TRBV27,NA,NA,CASSSYSNQPQHF,TGTGCCAGCAGTTCCTATAGCAATCAGCCCCAGCATTTT